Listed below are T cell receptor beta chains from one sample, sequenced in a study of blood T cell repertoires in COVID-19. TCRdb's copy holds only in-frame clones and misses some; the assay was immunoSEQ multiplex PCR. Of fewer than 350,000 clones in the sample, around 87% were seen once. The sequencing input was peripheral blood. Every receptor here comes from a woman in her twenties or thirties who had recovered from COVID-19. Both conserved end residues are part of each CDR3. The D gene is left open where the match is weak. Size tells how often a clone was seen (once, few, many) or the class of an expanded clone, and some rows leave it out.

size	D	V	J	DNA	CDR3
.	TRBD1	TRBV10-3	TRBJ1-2	TGTGCCATCAGCACACGGGACAGGGACAACTATGGCTACACCTTC	CAISTRDRDNYGYTF
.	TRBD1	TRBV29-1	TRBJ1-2	TGCAGCGTCGTTGGACAGGGTAGGGGCTACACCTTC	CSVVGQGRGYTF
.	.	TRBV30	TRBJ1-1	TGTGCCTGGAGTGGTTTTGGCGGACTTTCCACTGAAGCTTTCTTT	CAWSGFGGLSTEAFF
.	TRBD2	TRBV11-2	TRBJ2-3	TGTGCCAGCAGCCGTAGCGGGGGGGCCTCCGGCACAGATACGCAGTATTTT	CASSRSGGASGTDTQYF
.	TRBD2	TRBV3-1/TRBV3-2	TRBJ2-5	TGTGCCAGCAGCCACGAGCGGGGGCAAGAGACCCAGTACTTC	CASSHERGQETQYF
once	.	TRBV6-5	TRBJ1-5	TGTGCCAGCAGGCCGGGGGTTAATCAGCCCCAGCATTTT	CASRPGVNQPQHF
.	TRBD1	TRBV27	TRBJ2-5	TGTGCCAGCAGTAGAGGGGGCGAAGAGACCCAGTACTTC	CASSRGGEETQYF
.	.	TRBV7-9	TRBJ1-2	TGTGCCAGCAGCTTAGGGGGCGCGACCTATGGCTACACCTTC	CASSLGGATYGYTF
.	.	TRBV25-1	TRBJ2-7	TGTGCCAGCAGTGAACAAGGCGGCGGAGTTTACGAGCAGTACTTC	CASSEQGGGVYEQYF
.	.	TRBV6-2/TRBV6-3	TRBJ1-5	TGTGCCAGCAGTTACCGCGGAGGCGAAAATCAGCCCCAGCATTTT	CASSYRGGENQPQHF
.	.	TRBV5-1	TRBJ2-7	TGCGCCAGCAGCTTGGAACCGCGCGGGTCCTACGAGCAGTACTTC	CASSLEPRGSYEQYF
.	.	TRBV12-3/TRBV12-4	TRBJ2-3	TGTGCCAGCAGTTCCGAGGTGCGAGATACGCAGTATTTT	CASSSEVRDTQYF
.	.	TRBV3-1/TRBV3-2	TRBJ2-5	TGTGCCAGCAGCCAAGATCCGATCAGGGTGGCGGAGACCCAGTACTTC	CASSQDPIRVAETQYF
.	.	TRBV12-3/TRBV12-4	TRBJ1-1	TGTGCCAGCAGTTTCGGGGGGGCCGGTGAAGCTTTCTTT	CASSFGGAGEAFF
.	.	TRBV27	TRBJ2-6	TGTGCCAGCAGTTTGAGGGCGGGGGGGGCCAACGTCCTGACTTTC	CASSLRAGGANVLTF
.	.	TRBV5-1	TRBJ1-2	TGCGCCAGCAGCATTACAGGGTCTGGGGCTGACGGCTACACCTTC	CASSITGSGADGYTF
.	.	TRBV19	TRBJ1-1	TGTGCCAGTAGTCCGGTCAGGCAAAAAGCTTTCTTT	CASSPVRQKAFF
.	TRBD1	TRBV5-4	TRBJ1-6	TGTGCCAGCAGCTTATCAGGGGGCCGGCGATATAATTCACCCCTCCACTTT	CASSLSGGRRYNSPLHF
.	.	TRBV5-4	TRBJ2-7	TGTGCCAGCAGCTTGAGAGGTGCTCCTTGGGAGCAGTACTTC	CASSLRGAPWEQYF
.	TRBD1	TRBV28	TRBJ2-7	TGTGCCAGCAGTTTATCGGGACAGGGAGTACATTCGGAGTACTTC	CASSLSGQGVHSEYF
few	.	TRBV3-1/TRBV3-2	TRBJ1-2	TGTGCCAGCAGCCAAGAAGCACTTCAGGGAAGGTCTGGCTACACCTTC	CASSQEALQGRSGYTF
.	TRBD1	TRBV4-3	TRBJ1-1	TGCGCCAGCAGCCAAGATACAGGGGCCCTTACTGAAGCTTTCTTT	CASSQDTGALTEAFF
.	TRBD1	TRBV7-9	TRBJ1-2	TGTGCCAGCAGCTCGGGGACAGTGCCTTATGGCTACACCTTC	CASSSGTVPYGYTF
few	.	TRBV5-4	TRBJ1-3	TGTGCCAGCAGCTTGTTTCGGGGAAGTGGAAACACCATATATTTT	CASSLFRGSGNTIYF
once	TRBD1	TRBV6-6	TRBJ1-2	TGTGCCAGCAGCCCGGGACAGGGGCGAGCGGGCTACACCTTC	CASSPGQGRAGYTF